The next 11 T cell receptor beta chains were all read from a single sample in a study of blood T cell repertoires in COVID-19. This table comes from immunoSEQ multiplex PCR, and its TCRdb copy is limited to in-frame clones, with some not included. The top ten clones hold approximately 12% of a sample with 200,000 to 250,000 clones, 70% to 90% of them seen once. The sample taken for sequencing was peripheral blood. These TCRs come from a woman between 18 and 30 years old who had recovered from COVID-19.

The chain joins TRBV19 to TRBJ2-3, with a possible D match to TRBD2 (5 bases). In germline, CDR1 is LNHDA, CDR2 SQIVND (reference sequence). Trimming took off 3 bases at V and 0 bases at J, with 10 bases between the two ends. CDR3 length: 15 residues. CDR3 sequence reads: CASSIGLFSTDTQYF. Here the CDR3 DNA reads TGTGCCAGTAGTATCGGACTGTTTAGCACAGATACGCAGTATTTT.

The V call is TRBV19, the J call TRBJ1-2, with 11 bases aligning to TRBD1. The V gene end was trimmed by 3 bases and the J gene end by 9 bases; junction bases not matched to a gene: 3. The CDR3 has 13 residues. CDR1 and CDR2 (germline): LNHDA, SQIVND (reference sequence). CDR3 in amino acids: CASSMDRGQSYTF. The DNA of the CDR3 is TGTGCCAGTAGTATGGACAGGGGGCAGAGCTACACCTTC.

The chain has TRBV10-2 and TRBJ2-5; 7 nucleotides match TRBD2. Germline CDR1 is WSHSY and CDR2 is SAAADI. The CDR3 contains 12 residues. CDR3 nucleotide sequence: TGCGCTATCCGGCGGGAGCAGGAGACCCAGTACTTC. Protein: CAIRREQETQYF.

The rearrangement links TRBV5-1 to TRBJ2-7, with TRBD1 matching over 8 bases. Germline V gene lookup returns CDR1 SGHRS and CDR2 YFSETQ. The V segment lost 5 bases and the J segment 4 bases; nucleotides outside the gene matches: 8. This CDR3 has 14 amino acids. The CDR3 region has the DNA TGCGCCAGCAGATCCCCGGGACAGGATTACGAGCAGTACTTC. Translation gives CASRSPGQDYEQYF.

The rearrangement uses TRBV4-1 and TRBJ1-2, with 8 bases that match TRBD1. CDR1 and CDR2 from the germline V gene are MGHRA and YSYEKL. The CDR3 totals 13 residues. With 4 bases clipped from V and 4 bases from J, the junction kept 2 bases outside the gene matches. CDR3 loop: CASSPRGPYGYTF. DNA for the CDR3: TGCGCCAGCAGCCCCAGGGGGCCCTATGGCTACACCTTC.

Written as DNA, the CDR3 is TGCGCCAGCAGCCCCGGGACTAGCGGGAGCTCCTACAATGAGCAGTTCTTC. Translation: CASSPGTSGSSYNEQFF. This chain links TRBV4-3 with TRBJ2-1; 14 bases map to TRBD2. The CDR3 contains 17 residues. J gave up 0 bases and V 4 bases, and 2 bases lay outside the gene matches. Germline V gives CDR1 LGHNA, CDR2 YSLEER.

This clone was counted a single time. The V gene is TRBV7-8, the J gene TRBJ2-7; 7 nucleotides align to TRBD1. The V gene end was trimmed by 3 bases and the J gene end by 4 bases; junction bases not matched to a gene: 3. Germline values: CDR1 SGHVS, CDR2 FQNEAQ. The CDR3 spans 13 residues. The CDR3 sequence is CASSFDRVYEQYF. DNA of the CDR3: TGTGCCAGCAGCTTTGACAGGGTGTACGAGCAGTACTTC.

A few counts support this clone. The CDR3 loop reads CASSHDRVWTEAFF. CDR3 nucleotide sequence: TGTGCCAGCTCACATGACAGGGTATGGACTGAAGCTTTCTTT. The rearrangement joins TRBV18 to TRBJ1-1, with 7 bases matching TRBD1. Trimming took 4 bases from V and 5 from J; bases not matched to a gene: 7. In germline, CDR1 is KGHSH, CDR2 LQKENI. This CDR3 contains 14 residues. Filled out from reference TRBV18 and TRBJ1-1, the complete variable domain reads NAGVMQNPRHLVRRRGQEARLRCSPMKGHSHVYWYRQLPEEGLKFMVYLQKENIIDESGMPKERFSAEFPKEGPSILRIQQVVRGDSAAYFCASSHDRVWTEAFFGQGTRLTVV.

This sequence joins TRBV5-6 and TRBJ1-2; D possibly corresponds to TRBD1 (6 bases). This CDR3 spans 15 amino acids. Germline V CDR1 and CDR2: SGHDT, YYEEEE. Trimming pared 4 bases from V and 0 bases from J, leaving 13 bases between. The CDR3 sequence: CASSPGQSTNYGYTF. The CDR3 region has the DNA TGTGCCAGCAGCCCCGGACAGTCCACTAACTATGGCTACACCTTC.

The CDR3 sequence: CASSSPGAGGPYEQYF. The CDR3 region has the DNA TGTGCCAGCAGCTCCCCGGGGGCGGGAGGCCCCTACGAGCAGTACTTC. The chain has TRBV11-2 and TRBJ2-7; 8 bases are a match to TRBD2. V lost 4 bases and J lost 2; bases outside the gene matches: 10. The germline V gene has CDR1 SGHAT and CDR2 FQNNGV. The CDR3 spans 16 residues.

The rearrangement joins TRBV2 to TRBJ1-1, with a tentative D call TRBD1 (5 bases). The CDR3 runs to 13 residues. V lost 5 bases to trimming and J lost 4 bases, with 11 bases between them. Germline V gene sequence: CDR1 SNHLY, CDR2 FYNNEI. The chain's CDR3 is CASSSGAVTEAFF. CDR3 bases: TGTGCCAGCAGTTCTGGGGCGGTCACTGAAGCTTTCTTT.